This T cell receptor (beta chain) was sequenced in a study of regulatory T cells in long-lasting Graves disease. Across the whole study: New Graves' disease cases had less than 3 months of antithyroid drugs. Study results and limitations: Comparison showed that persistent patients shared more public clonotypes (over 2,500) than new patients (about 970).

Documented time point: newly diagnosed GD, antithyroid drugs for less than 3 months. RNA isolated from PBMCs was used to make the TCR library. This clonotype was counted ten times or more. The antigen remains unidentified. Relying on iRepertoire HTBI primers and Arm-PCR of CDR3 regions, the team built TCR beta libraries. TCRdb itself ran the multiplex PCR reads through MiXCR, one entry per CDR3 protein. This table holds roughly 560,000 distinct CDR3 sequences, around 15% found once. These data also featured in a second study, about T cells in Graves' hyperthyroidism and ophthalmopathy. That investigation notes: Graves' hyperthyroidism was deemed stable absent ophthalmopathy progression within 18 months.

Specimen: peripheral blood mononuclear cells (PBMCs), collected at new diagnosis, from a patient treated with antithyroid drugs. This clonotype was obtained from a woman aged 40-60 years with Graves disease.

CDR3 bases: TGTGCCAGCAGTTTATGGGGACAGGGGTTTAACACTGAAGCTTTCTTT. Its protein product is CASSLWGQGFNTEAFF. The chain combines TRBV12-3 or TRBV12-4 with TRBJ1-1; 10 bases fit TRBD1. With 2 bases clipped from V and 2 bases from J, the junction kept 5 bases outside the gene matches. The CDR3 runs to 16 residues.